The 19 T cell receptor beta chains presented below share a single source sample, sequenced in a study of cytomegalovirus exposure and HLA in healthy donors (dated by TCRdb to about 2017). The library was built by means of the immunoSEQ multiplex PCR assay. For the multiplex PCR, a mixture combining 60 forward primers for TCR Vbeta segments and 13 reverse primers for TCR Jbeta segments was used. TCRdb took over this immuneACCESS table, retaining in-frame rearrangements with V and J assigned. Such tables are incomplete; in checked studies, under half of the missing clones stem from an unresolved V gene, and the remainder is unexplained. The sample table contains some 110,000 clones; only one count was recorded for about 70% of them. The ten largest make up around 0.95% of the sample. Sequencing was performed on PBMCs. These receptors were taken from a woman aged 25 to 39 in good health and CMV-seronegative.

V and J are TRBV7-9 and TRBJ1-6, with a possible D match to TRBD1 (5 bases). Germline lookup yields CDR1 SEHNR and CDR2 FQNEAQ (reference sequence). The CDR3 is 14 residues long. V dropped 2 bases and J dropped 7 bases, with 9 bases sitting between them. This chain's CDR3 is CASSLLGVNSPLHF. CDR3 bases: TGTGCCAGCAGCTTATTAGGGGTGAATTCACCCCTCCACTTT. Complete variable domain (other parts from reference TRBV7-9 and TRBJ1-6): DTGVSQNPRHKITKRGQNVTFRCDPISEHNRLYWYRQTLGQGPEFLTYFQNEAQLEKSRLLSDRFSAERPKGSFSTLEIQRTEQGDSAMYLCASSLLGVNSPLHFGNGTRLTVT.

The CDR3 DNA follows: TGTGCCAGCAGCGCCGACAGGGAGGAGTATGGCTACACCTTC. It yields the protein CASSADREEYGYTF. This chain connects TRBV6-6 to TRBJ1-2; TRBD1 aligns across 7 bases. The CDR3 is 14 amino acids. Unmatched junction bases numbered 9, after V lost 6 bases and J lost 5 bases. CDR1 is MNHNY, CDR2 SVGAGI, per germline (reference sequence).

In nucleotides, the CDR3 is TGTGCCAGCAGCGACCCGGGACTAGCGATCTCCTACGAGCAGTACTTC. As protein: CASSDPGLAISYEQYF. The chain employs TRBV5-6 and TRBJ2-7; TRBD2 matches 10 bases. V shed 4 bases and J 0 bases; nucleotides not matched to a gene: 7. The CDR3 has 16 amino acids. From germline, CDR1 is SGHDT and CDR2 YYEEEE.

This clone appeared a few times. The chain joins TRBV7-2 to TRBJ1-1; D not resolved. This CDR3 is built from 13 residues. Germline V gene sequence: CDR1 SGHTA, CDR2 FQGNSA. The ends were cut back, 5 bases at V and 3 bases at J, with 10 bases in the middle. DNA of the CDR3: TGTGCCAGCAGCCGGTGGACTCACACTGAAGCTTTCTTT. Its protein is CASSRWTHTEAFF.

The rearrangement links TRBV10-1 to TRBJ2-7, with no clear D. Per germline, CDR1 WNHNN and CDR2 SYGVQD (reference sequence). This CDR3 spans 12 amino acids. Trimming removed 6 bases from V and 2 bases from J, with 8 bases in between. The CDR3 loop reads CASSGEAYEQYF. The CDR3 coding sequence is TGCGCCAGCAGCGGAGAGGCCTACGAGCAGTACTTC.

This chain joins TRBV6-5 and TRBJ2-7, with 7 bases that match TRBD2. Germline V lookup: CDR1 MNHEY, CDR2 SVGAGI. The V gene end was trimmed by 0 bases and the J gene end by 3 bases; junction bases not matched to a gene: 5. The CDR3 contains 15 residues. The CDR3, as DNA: TGTGCCAGCAGTTACTCGGTCGGGGGGAGCTACGAGCAGTACTTC. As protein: CASSYSVGGSYEQYF.

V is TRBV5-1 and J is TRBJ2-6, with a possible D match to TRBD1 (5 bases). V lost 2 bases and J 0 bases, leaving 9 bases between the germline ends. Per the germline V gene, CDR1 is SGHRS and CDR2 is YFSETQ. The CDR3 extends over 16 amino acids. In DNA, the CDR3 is TGCGCCAGCAGCTTTGACGGACACTCTGGGGCCAACGTCCTGACTTTC. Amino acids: CASSFDGHSGANVLTF.

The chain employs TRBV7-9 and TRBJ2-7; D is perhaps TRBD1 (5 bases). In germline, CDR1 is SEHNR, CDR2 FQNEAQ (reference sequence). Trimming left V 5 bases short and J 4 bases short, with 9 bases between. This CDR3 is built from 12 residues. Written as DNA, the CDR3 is TGTGCCAGCAGCCTGACAGTTTACGAGCAGTACTTC. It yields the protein CASSLTVYEQYF. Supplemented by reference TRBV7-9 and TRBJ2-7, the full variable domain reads DTGVSQNPRHKITKRGQNVTFRCDPISEHNRLYWYRQTLGQGPEFLTYFQNEAQLEKSRLLSDRFSAERPKGSFSTLEIQRTEQGDSAMYLCASSLTVYEQYFGPGTRLTVT.

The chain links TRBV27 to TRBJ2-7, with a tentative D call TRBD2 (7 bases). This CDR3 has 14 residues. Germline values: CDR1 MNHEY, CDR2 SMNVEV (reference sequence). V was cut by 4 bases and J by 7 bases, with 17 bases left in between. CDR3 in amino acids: CASSSRGAAGEQYF. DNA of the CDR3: TGTGCCAGCAGTTCTCGGGGGGCCGCGGGTGAGCAGTACTTC.

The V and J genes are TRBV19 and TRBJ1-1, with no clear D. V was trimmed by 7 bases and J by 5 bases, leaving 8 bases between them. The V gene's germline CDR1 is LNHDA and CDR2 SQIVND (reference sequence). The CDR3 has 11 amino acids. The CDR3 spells CASTELTEAFF. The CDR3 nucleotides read TGTGCCAGTACCGAACTGACTGAAGCTTTCTTT.

CDR3 in amino acids: CASSYLRGQLTYEQYF. As DNA, the CDR3 is TGTGCCAGCAGTTATCTCCGAGGACAGCTTACCTACGAGCAGTACTTC. The V and J genes are TRBV6-5 and TRBJ2-7, with D perhaps TRBD1 (6 bases). Trimming removed 3 bases from V and 2 bases from J, with 17 bases in between. The CDR3 spans 16 residues. Germline lookup yields CDR1 MNHEY and CDR2 SVGAGI.

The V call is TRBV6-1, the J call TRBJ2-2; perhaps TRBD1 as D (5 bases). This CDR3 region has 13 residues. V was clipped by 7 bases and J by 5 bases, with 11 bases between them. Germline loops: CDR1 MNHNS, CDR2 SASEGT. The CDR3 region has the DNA TGTGCCAGCAAGAAGGGGTCAACCGGGGAGCTGTTTTTT. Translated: CASKKGSTGELFF.

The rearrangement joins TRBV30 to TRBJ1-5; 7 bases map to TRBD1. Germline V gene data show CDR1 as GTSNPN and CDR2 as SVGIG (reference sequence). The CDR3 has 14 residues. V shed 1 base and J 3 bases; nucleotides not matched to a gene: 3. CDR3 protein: CAWSAGGINQPQHF. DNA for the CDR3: TGTGCCTGGAGTGCAGGGGGTATCAATCAGCCCCAGCATTTT.

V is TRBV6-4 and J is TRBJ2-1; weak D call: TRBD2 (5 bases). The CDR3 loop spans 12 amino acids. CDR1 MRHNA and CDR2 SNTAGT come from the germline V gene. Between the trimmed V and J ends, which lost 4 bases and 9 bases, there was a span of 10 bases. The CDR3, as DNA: TGTGCCAGCAGTGGCGGTGGAGGTGAGCAGTTCTTC. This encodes CASSGGGGEQFF.

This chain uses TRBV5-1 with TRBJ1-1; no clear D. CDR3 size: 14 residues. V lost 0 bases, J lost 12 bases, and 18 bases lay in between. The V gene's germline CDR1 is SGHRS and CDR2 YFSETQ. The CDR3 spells CASSLALGGFETFF. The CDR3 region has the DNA TGCGCCAGCAGCTTGGCCCTCGGAGGGTTCGAAACTTTCTTT.

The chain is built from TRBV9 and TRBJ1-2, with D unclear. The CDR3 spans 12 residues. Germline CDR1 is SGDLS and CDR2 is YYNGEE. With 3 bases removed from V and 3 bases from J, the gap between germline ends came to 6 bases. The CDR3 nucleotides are TGTGCCAGCAGCGGGGAGTACTATGGCTACACCTTC. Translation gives CASSGEYYGYTF.

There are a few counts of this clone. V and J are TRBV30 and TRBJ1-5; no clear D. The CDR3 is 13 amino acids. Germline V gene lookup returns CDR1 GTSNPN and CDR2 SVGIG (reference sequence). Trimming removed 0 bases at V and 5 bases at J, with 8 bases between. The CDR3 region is CAWSVGRDQPQHF. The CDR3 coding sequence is TGTGCCTGGAGTGTCGGTCGGGATCAGCCCCAGCATTTT.

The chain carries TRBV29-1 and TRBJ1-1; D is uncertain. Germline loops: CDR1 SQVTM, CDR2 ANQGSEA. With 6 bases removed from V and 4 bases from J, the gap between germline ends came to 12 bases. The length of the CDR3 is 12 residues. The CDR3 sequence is CSVSEVATEAFF. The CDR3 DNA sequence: TGCAGCGTGAGCGAGGTAGCCACTGAAGCTTTCTTT.

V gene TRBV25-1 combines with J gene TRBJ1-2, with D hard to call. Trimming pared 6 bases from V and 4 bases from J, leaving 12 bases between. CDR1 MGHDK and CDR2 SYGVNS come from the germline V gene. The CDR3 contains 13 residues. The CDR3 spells CASRGGLFYGYTF. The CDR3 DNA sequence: TGTGCCAGCAGAGGCGGACTGTTCTATGGCTACACCTTC.